Listed here are 15 T cell receptor beta chains from one sample, sequenced in a study of blood T cell repertoires in COVID-19 (dated by TCRdb to the early 2020s). The library was generated by the immunoSEQ multiplex PCR assay. TCRdb obtained this table from immuneACCESS and retained in-frame rearrangements with V and J assigned. These tables miss some clones; where compared with another copy, unresolved V genes account for less than half of the shortfall, and the remainder is unexplained. The sample data list 350,000 to 500,000 clones, and about 88% of these were observed just once. The ten top clones hold 1.4% of the sample. Material for sequencing was PBMCs or T cells enriched from blood (not recorded which). Source of these receptors: a woman under 30 who had been exposed to COVID-19.

A word on this clone: The same CDR3 arises from other DNA sequences in this sample as well. The chain couples TRBV13 to TRBJ2-7; unclear D gene. The CDR3 length is 12 residues. Germline CDR1 is PRHDT and CDR2 is FYEKMQ (reference sequence). V lost 0 bases and J 3 bases, leaving 3 bases between the germline ends. CDR3 region: CASSLGRYEQYF. The CDR3 DNA reads as TGTGCCAGCAGCTTAGGTCGCTACGAGCAGTACTTC.

This clone was detected a few times. V is TRBV2 and J is TRBJ2-4; D might be TRBD1 (6 bases). The length of the CDR3 is 15 residues. Per the germline V gene, CDR1 is SNHLY and CDR2 is FYNNEI. Trimming shortened V by 1 base and J by 2 bases, and 9 bases separated the two germline ends. CDR3 sequence: CASSEGGGSKNIQYF. In DNA form, the CDR3 reads TGTGCCAGCAGTGAAGGAGGGGGATCCAAAAACATTCAGTACTTC.

V is TRBV27 and J is TRBJ2-7; D gene unclear. In germline, CDR1 is MNHEY, CDR2 SMNVEV (reference sequence). The ends were cut back, 2 bases at V and 6 bases at J, with 11 bases in the middle. This CDR3 comprises 13 residues. The CDR3: CASSLAKLGEQYF. CDR3 bases: TGTGCCAGCAGTTTAGCCAAGCTTGGCGAGCAGTACTTC.

This clone was seen repeatedly, ten times or more. The chain has TRBV7-6 and TRBJ2-2, with D tentatively TRBD2 (5 bases). The CDR3 extends over 15 amino acids. Trimming removed 3 bases from V and 6 bases from J, with 14 bases in between. In germline, CDR1 is SGHVS, CDR2 FNYEAQ. DNA for the CDR3: TGTGCCAGCAGCTTCTTGGGAGAGATCCCCGGGGAGCTGTTTTTT. Protein sequence: CASSFLGEIPGELFF. The whole variable domain, filled in from reference TRBV7-6 and TRBJ2-2, reads GAGVSQSPRYKVTKRGQDVALRCDPISGHVSLYWYRQALGQGPEFLTYFNYEAQQDKSGLPNDRFSAERPEGSISTLTIQRTEQRDSAMYRCASSFLGEIPGELFFGEGSRLTVL.

This clone came up once. CDR3 residues: CASRQTGQGGNEQFF. The CDR3 DNA follows: TGTGCCAGCAGGCAAACGGGACAGGGCGGCAATGAGCAGTTCTTC. V gene TRBV28 combines with J gene TRBJ2-1; 9 bases fit TRBD1. The CDR3 consists of 15 residues. Trimming removed 6 bases from V and 6 bases from J; junction bases left unmatched: 9. From germline, CDR1 is MDHEN and CDR2 SYDVKM. Together with reference TRBV28 and TRBJ2-1, the CDR3 gives the full variable domain: DVKVTQSSRYLVKRTGEKVFLECVQDMDHENMFWYRQDPGLGLRLIYFSYDVKMKEKGDIPEGYSVSREKKERFSLILESASTNQTSMYLCASRQTGQGGNEQFFGPGTRLTVL.

The table lists this clone with a few counts. Within the sample, other DNA sequences also encode this same CDR3. The chain employs TRBV21-1 and TRBJ1-2; TRBD1, the table's D call, was not compared with the DNA. TRBV21-1 is deemed a pseudogene. The CDR3 covers 14 residues. The CDR3: CASSKGQVNYGYTF. CDR3 DNA: TGTGCCAGCAGCAAGGGACAGGTTAACTATGGCTACACCTTC.

The chain couples TRBV4-2 to TRBJ2-1, with a weak D call TRBD1 (6 bases). The CDR3 loop spans 16 amino acids. The germline gives CDR1 LGHNA, CDR2 YNFKEQ. Trimming left V 1 base short and J 1 base short, with 11 bases between. The CDR3 protein is CASSQVIQGSYNEQFF. The CDR3 bases are TGTGCCAGCAGCCAAGTGATTCAGGGGTCCTACAATGAGCAGTTCTTC.

The chain has TRBV7-3 and TRBJ1-2; D possibly corresponds to TRBD1 (6 bases). With 2 bases removed from V and 7 bases from J, the gap between germline ends came to 29 bases. The CDR3 has 19 residues. CDR1 is SGHTA, CDR2 FQGTGA, per germline. The CDR3 is CASSLAPMTGPTGYGGYTF. For the CDR3, the DNA is TGTGCCAGCAGCTTAGCCCCTATGACCGGACCAACAGGGTATGGTGGCTACACCTTC.

This clone was counted between two and nine times. This sequence joins TRBV5-1 and TRBJ2-2; perhaps TRBD1 as D (5 bases). The CDR3 covers 13 residues. Trimming stripped 3 bases from V and 5 bases from J, with 8 bases between. Germline CDR1 and CDR2: SGHRS and YFSETQ. The CDR3 DNA is TGCGCCAGCAGCTCGAGACAGACCGGGGAGCTGTTTTTT. This gives the protein CASSSRQTGELFF.

The rearrangement joins TRBV29-1 to TRBJ1-5, with a possible D match to TRBD1 (5 bases). The V gene lost 4 bases and the J gene lost 1 base, with 11 bases spanning the gap. There are 14 residues in the CDR3. CDR1 and CDR2 (germline): SQVTM, ANQGSEA. CDR3 in DNA: TGCAGCGTTGCTTCTGGGGGGAGCAATCAGCCCCAGCATTTT. This translates into CSVASGGSNQPQHF.

In its sample, this clone was seen once. The J gene is TRBJ1-1, the V gene TRBV5-6; 8 nucleotides match TRBD1. CDR3 size: 15 residues. Germline V gene sequence: CDR1 SGHDT, CDR2 YYEEEE. The V and J ends lost 3 bases and 5 bases, in that order; junction bases with no gene match: 9. The CDR3 DNA is TGTGCCAGCAGCTCCGGACAGGGACTGAGGACTGAAGCTTTCTTT. Translated: CASSSGQGLRTEAFF.

The chain links TRBV24-1 to TRBJ1-2, with D maybe TRBD1 (5 bases). This CDR3 region has 13 residues. The V and J ends lost 4 bases and 3 bases respectively, with 8 bases between them. Germline-derived CDR1 and CDR2 are KGHDR and SFDVKD. Here the CDR3 reads CATSEKGHYGYTF. The CDR3 bases are TGTGCCACCAGTGAAAAGGGGCACTATGGCTACACCTTC.

The rearrangement uses TRBV3-1 (or the pseudogene TRBV3-2) and TRBJ2-1; no clear D gene. Germline V lookup: CDR1 LGHDT, CDR2 YNNKEL (reference sequence). The CDR3 sequence is 15 residues long. Trimming shortened V by 1 base and J by 8 bases, and 15 bases separated the two germline ends. The CDR3 DNA sequence: TGTGCCAGCAGCCAAGGAGCGATTTTTCTGGATGAGCAGTTCTTC. Protein sequence: CASSQGAIFLDEQFF.

This chain links TRBV6-4 with TRBJ1-1; TRBD1 is a possible D gene (5 bases). V was shortened by 3 bases and J by 1 base, with 15 bases between the two germline ends. Germline CDR1 reads MRHNA; CDR2 reads SNTAGT. The CDR3 extends over 16 amino acids. Here the CDR3 reads CASSEVAGNGNTEAFF. The CDR3 DNA reads TGTGCCAGCAGTGAAGTCGCAGGGAACGGGAACACTGAAGCTTTCTTT.

The chain uses TRBV12-3 or TRBV12-4 and TRBJ2-1; D call uncertain. The V and J ends lost 4 bases and 4 bases respectively, with 8 bases between them. The CDR3 has 13 amino acids. CDR3 sequence reads: CASSSAQYNEQFF. In DNA form, the CDR3 reads TGTGCCAGCAGTTCCGCCCAGTACAATGAGCAGTTCTTC.